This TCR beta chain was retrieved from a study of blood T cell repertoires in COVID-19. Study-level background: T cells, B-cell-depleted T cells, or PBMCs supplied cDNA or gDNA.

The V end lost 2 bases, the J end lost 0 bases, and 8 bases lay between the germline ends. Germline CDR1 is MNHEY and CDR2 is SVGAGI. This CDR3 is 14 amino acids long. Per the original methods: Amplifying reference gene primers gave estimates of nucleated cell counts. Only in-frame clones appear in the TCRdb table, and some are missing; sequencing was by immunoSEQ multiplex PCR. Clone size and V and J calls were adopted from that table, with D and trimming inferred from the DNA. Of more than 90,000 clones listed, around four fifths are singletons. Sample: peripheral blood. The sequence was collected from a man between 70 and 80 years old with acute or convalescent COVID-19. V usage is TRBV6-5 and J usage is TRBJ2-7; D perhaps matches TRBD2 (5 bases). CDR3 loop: CASSYGRGSYEQYF. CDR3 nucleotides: TGTGCCAGCAGTTACGGACGGGGCTCCTACGAGCAGTACTTC.